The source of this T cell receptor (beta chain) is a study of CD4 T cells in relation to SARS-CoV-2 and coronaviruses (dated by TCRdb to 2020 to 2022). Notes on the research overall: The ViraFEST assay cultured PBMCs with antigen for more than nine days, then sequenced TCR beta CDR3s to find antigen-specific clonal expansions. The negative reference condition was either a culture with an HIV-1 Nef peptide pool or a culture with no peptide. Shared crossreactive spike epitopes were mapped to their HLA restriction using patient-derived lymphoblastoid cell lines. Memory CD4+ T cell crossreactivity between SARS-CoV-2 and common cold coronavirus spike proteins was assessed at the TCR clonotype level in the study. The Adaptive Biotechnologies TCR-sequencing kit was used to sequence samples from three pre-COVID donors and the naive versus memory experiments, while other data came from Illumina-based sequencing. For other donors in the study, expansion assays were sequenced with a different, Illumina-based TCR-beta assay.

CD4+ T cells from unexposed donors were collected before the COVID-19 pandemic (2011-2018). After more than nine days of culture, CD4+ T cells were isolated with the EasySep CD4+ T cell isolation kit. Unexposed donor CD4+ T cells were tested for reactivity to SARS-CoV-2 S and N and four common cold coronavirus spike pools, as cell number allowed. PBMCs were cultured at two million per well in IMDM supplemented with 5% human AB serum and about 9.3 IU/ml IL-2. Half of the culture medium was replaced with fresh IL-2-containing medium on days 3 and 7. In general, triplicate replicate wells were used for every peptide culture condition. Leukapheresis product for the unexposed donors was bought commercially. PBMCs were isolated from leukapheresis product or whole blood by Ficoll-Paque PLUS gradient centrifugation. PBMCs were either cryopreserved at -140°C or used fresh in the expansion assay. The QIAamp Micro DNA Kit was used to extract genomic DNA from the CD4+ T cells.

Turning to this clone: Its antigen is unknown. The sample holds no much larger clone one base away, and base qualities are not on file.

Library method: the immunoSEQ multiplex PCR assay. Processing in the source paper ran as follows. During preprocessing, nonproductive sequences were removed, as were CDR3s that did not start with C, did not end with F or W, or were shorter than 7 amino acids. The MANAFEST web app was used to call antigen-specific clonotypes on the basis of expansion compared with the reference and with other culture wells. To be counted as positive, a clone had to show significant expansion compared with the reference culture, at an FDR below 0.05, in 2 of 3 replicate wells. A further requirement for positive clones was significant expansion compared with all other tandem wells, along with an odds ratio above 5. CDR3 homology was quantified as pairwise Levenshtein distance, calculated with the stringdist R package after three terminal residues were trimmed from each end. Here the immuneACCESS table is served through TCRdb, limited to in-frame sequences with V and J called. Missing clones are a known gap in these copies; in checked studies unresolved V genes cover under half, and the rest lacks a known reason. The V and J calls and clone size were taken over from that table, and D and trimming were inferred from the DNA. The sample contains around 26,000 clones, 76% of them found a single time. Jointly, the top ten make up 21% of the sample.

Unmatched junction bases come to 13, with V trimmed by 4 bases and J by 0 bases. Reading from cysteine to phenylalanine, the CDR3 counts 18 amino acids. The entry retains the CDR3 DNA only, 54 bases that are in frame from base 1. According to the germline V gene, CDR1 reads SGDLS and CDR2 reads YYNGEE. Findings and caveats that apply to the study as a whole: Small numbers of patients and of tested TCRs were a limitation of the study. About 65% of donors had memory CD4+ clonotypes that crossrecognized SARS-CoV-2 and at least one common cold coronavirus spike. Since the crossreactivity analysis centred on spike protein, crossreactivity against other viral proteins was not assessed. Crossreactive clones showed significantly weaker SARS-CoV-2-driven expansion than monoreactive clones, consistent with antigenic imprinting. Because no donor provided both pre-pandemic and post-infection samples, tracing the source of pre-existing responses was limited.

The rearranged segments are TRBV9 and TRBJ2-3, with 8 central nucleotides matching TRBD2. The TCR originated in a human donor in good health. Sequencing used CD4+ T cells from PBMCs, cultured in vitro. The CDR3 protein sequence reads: CASSFRSLAGYSTDTQYF. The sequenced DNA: TGTGCCAGCAGCTTCCGCTCCCTAGCGGGCTATAGCACAGATACGCAGTATTTT.